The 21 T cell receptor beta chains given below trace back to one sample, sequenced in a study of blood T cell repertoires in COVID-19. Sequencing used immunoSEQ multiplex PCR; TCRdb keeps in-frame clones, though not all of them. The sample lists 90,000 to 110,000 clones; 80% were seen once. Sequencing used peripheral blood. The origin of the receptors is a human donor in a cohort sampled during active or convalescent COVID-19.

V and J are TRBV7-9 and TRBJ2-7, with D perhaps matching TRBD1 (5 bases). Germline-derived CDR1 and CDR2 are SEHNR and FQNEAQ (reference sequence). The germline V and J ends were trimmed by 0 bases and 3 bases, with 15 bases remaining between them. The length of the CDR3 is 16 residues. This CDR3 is CASSLAGQFSLYEQYF. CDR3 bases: TGTGCCAGCAGCTTAGCAGGACAATTTTCCCTCTACGAGCAGTACTTC.

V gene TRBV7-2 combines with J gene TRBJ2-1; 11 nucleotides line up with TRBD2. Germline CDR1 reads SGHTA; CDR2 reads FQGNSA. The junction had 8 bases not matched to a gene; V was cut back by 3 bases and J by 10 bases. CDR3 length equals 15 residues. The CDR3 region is CASSLVLAGGMEQFF. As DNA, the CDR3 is TGTGCCAGCAGCTTGGTGCTAGCGGGGGGTATGGAGCAGTTCTTC.

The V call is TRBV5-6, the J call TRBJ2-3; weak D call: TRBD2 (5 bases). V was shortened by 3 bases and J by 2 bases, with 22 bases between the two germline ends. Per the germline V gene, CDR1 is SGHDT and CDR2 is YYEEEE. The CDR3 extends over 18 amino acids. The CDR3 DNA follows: TGTGCCAGCAGCTCGCTGGTGGTCGGACTCGGATTCACAGATACGCAGTATTTT. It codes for CASSSLVVGLGFTDTQYF.

The CDR3 DNA reads as TGTGCCAGCAGCCCCGGCACCGGAGCGGGGGGTCTCTACGAGCAGTACTTC. Residues: CASSPGTGAGGLYEQYF. This chain links TRBV7-9 with TRBJ2-7; 9 nucleotides match TRBD2. This CDR3 is built from 17 residues. With 5 bases clipped from V and 3 bases from J, the junction kept 14 bases outside the gene matches. Germline V CDR1 and CDR2: SEHNR, FQNEAQ (reference sequence).

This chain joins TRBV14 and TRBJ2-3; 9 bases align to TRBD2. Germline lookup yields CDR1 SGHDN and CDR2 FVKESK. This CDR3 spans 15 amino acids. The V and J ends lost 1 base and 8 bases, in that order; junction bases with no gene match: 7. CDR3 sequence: CASSQVAGGPLTQYF. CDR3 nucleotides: TGTGCCAGCAGCCAAGTCGCGGGAGGGCCTCTTACGCAGTATTTT.

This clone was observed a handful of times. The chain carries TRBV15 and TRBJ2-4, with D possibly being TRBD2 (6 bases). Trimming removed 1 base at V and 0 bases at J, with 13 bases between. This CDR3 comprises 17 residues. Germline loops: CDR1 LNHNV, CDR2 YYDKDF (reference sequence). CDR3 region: CATSRVEAGLAKNIQYF. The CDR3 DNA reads TGTGCCACCAGCAGAGTCGAGGCGGGGCTAGCCAAAAACATTCAGTACTTC.

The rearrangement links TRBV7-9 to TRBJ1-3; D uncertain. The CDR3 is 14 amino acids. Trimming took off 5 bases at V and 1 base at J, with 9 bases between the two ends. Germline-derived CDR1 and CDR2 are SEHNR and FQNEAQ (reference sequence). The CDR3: CASSPRESGNTIYF. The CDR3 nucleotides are TGTGCCAGCAGCCCGAGGGAGTCTGGAAACACCATATATTTT.

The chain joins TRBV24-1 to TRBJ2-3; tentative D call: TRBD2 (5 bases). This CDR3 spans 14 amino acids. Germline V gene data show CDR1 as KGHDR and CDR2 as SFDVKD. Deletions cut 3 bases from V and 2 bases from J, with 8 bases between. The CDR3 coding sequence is TGTGCCACCAGTGATCCGGGGTACACAGATACGCAGTATTTT. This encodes CATSDPGYTDTQYF.

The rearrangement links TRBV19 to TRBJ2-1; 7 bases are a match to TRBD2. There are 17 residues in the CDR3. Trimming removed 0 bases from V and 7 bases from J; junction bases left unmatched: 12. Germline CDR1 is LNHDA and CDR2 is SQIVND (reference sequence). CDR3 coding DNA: TGTGCCAGTAGTATAGATCGGGGGAGGGCCCTAAGTAATGAGCAGTTCTTC. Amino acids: CASSIDRGRALSNEQFF.

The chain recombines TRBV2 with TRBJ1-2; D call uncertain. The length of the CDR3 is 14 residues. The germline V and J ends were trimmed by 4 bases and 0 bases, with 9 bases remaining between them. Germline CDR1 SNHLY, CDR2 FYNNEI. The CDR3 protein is CASSVGRSNYGYTF. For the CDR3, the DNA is TGTGCCAGCAGTGTCGGTCGGTCTAACTATGGCTACACCTTC.

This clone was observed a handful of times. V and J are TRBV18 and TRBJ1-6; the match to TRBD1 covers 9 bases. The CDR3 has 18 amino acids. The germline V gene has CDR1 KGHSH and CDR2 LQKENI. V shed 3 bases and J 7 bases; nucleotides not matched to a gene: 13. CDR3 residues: CASSPDTGGRGGNSPLHF. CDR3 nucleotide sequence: TGTGCCAGCTCACCCGACACAGGGGGCCGGGGCGGAAATTCACCCCTCCACTTT.

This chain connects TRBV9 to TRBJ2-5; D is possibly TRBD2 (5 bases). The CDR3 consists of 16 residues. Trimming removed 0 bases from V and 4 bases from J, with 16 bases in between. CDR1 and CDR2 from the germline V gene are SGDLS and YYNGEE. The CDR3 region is CASSVGSAGVAETQYF. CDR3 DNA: TGTGCCAGCAGCGTAGGAAGCGCGGGTGTCGCAGAGACCCAGTACTTC.

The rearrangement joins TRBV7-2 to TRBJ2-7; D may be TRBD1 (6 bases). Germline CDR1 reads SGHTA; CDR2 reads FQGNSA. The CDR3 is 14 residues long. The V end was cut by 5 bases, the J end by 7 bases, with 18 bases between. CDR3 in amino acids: CASSTLTGSGEQYF. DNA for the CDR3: TGTGCCAGCAGCACCCTAACAGGGTCGGGTGAGCAGTACTTC. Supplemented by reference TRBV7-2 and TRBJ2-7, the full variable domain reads GAGVSQSPSNKVTEKGKDVELRCDPISGHTALYWYRQSLGQGLEFLIYFQGNSAPDKSGLPSDRFSAERTGGSVSTLTIQRTQQEDSAVYLCASSTLTGSGEQYFGPGTRLTVT.

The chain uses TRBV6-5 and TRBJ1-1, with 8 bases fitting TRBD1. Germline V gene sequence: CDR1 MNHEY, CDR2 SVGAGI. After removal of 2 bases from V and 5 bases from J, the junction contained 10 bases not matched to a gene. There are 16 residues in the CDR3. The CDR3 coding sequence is TGTGCCAGCAGTTACGTCAGGGGGCTGATTGGTACTGAAGCTTTCTTT. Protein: CASSYVRGLIGTEAFF.

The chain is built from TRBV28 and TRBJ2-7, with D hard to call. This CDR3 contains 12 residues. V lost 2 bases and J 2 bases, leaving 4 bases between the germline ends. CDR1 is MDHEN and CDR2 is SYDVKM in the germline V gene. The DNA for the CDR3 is TGTGCCAGCAGTTTACTAGCCTACGAGCAGTACTTC. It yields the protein CASSLLAYEQYF.

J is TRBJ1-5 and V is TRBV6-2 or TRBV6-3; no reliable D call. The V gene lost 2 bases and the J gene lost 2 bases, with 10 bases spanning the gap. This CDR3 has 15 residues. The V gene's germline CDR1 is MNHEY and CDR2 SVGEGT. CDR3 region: CASSYVGGRNQPQHF. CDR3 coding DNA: TGTGCCAGCAGTTACGTCGGTGGGCGCAATCAGCCCCAGCATTTT.

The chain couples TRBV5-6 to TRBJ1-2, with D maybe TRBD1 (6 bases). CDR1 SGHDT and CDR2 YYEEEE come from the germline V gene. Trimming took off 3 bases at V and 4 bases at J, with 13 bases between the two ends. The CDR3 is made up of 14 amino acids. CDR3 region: CASSSRQVPYGYTF. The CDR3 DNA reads TGTGCCAGCAGCTCCCGACAGGTTCCCTATGGCTACACCTTC.

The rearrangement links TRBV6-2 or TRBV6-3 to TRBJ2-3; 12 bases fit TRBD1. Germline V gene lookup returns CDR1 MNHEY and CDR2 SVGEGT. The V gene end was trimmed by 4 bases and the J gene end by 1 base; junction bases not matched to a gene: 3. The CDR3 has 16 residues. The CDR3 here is CASSSGQGAGTDTQYF. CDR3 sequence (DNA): TGTGCCAGCAGTTCGGGACAGGGGGCTGGCACAGATACGCAGTATTTT.

The CDR3 reads CTRYGGDKHKIAGVSSGNTIYF. CDR3 bases: TGCACTCGATATGGGGGGGACAAACATAAGATCGCAGGGGTCAGCTCTGGAAACACCATATATTTT. The chain uses TRBV5-1 and TRBJ1-3; D may be TRBD1 (6 bases). CDR1 and CDR2 from the germline V gene are SGHRS and YFSETQ. The CDR3 has 22 amino acids.

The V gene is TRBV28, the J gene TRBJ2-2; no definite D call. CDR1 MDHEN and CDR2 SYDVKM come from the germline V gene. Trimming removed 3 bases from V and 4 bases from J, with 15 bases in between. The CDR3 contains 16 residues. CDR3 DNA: TGTGCCAGCAGTTTGTCCTCAGGAATAATCACCGGGGAGCTGTTTTTT. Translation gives CASSLSSGIITGELFF.

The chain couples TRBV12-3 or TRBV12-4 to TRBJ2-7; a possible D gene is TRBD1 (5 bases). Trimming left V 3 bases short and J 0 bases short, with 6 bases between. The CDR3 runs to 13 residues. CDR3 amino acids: CASSFTGSYEQYF. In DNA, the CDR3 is TGTGCCAGCAGTTTCACAGGCTCCTACGAGCAGTACTTC.